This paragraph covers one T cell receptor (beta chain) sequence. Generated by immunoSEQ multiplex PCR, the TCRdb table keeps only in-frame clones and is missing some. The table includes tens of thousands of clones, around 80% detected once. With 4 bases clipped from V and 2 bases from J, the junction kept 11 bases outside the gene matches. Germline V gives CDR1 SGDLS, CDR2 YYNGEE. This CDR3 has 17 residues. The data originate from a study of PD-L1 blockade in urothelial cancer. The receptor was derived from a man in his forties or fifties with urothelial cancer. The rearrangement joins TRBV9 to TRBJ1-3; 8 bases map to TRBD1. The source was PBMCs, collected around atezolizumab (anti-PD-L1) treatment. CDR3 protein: CASSPFEDRATGNTIYF. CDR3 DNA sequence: TGTGCCAGCAGCCCCTTTGAGGACAGGGCTACTGGAAACACCATATATTTT. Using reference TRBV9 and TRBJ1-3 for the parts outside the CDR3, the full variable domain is DSGVTQTPKHLITATGQRVTLRCSPRSGDLSVYWYQQSLDQGLQFLIQYYNGEERAKGNILERFSAQQFPDLHSELNLSSLELGDSALYFCASSPFEDRATGNTIYFGEGSWLTVV.